This entry lists 18 T cell receptor beta chains sequenced from one sample in a study of siplizumab effects on memory and regulatory T cells. Profiling relied on immunoSEQ multiplex PCR, and the TCRdb table lists in-frame clones only, not all of them. The profile covers approximately 97,000 clones, with approximately 90% appearing a single time and 1.1% taken by the ten largest. Specimen: CD4+ T cells sorted from blood. The receptor source for this set is a human donor in good health.

The chain employs TRBV14 and TRBJ2-1, with D perhaps matching TRBD2 (5 bases). The CDR3 covers 14 residues. Germline-derived CDR1 and CDR2 are SGHDN and FVKESK. Trimming cost V 4 bases and J 4 bases, with 11 bases left between them. This CDR3 reads CASSRGLVYNEQFF. The CDR3 bases are TGTGCCAGCAGCCGAGGGCTTGTTTACAATGAGCAGTTCTTC. Filled out from reference TRBV14 and TRBJ2-1, the complete variable domain reads EAGVTQFPSHSVIEKGQTVTLRCDPISGHDNLYWYRRVMGKEIKFLLHFVKESKQDESGMPNNRFLAERTGGTYSTLKVQPAELEDSGVYFCASSRGLVYNEQFFGPGTRLTVL.

Worth noting for this clone: A junction end diverges from the germline sequence, so it may reflect a read error. The rearrangement uses TRBV11-3 and TRBJ2-2, with D perhaps assigned TRBD1 or TRBD2 (5 bases each). CDR3 length: 15 amino acids. Germline V gene data show CDR1 as SGHNT and CDR2 as YENEEA. Here the CDR3 reads CASSPTTVNTGELLF. In DNA form, the CDR3 reads TGTGCCAGCAGCCCAACGACAGTGAACACCGGGGAGCTGCTTTTT.

This clone occurred once. The chain has TRBV5-1 and TRBJ1-4; TRBD1 matches 8 bases. The CDR3 spans 16 residues. The trim removed 1 base at V and 8 bases at J, leaving 10 bases unmatched. CDR1 SGHRS and CDR2 YFSETQ come from the germline V gene. The CDR3: CASSLNTGTGYEKLFF. The CDR3 DNA is TGCGCCAGCAGCTTGAATACCGGGACAGGATACGAAAAACTGTTTTTT. Full variable domain (remainder filled in from reference TRBV5-1 and TRBJ1-4): KAGVTQTPRYLIKTRGQQVTLSCSPISGHRSVSWYQQTPGQGLQFLFEYFSETQRNKGNFPGRFSGRQFSNSRSEMNVSTLELGDSALYLCASSLNTGTGYEKLFFGSGTQLSVL.

The V call is TRBV5-6, the J call TRBJ2-2, with D unresolved. Trimming removed 4 bases from V and 0 bases from J, with 7 bases in between. Germline V lookup: CDR1 SGHDT, CDR2 YYEEEE. This CDR3 has 14 residues. CDR3 bases: TGTGCCAGCAGCGAAGGTCCGAACACCGGGGAGCTGTTTTTT. It yields the protein CASSEGPNTGELFF.

Concerning this clone: One end of the junction is discordant with germline, which a read error may explain. The gene calls are TRBV27 and TRBJ2-7; D ambiguous. The CDR3 runs 14 residues. Germline CDR1 MNHEY, CDR2 SMNVEV (reference sequence). The CDR3 loop is CASSFYPFSSEQYF. CDR3 bases: TGTGCCAGCAGTTTCTACCCATTCTCCTCCGAGCAGTACTTC.

The chain combines TRBV28 with TRBJ1-5; D might be TRBD1 (6 bases). Germline V gene lookup returns CDR1 MDHEN and CDR2 SYDVKM. There are 15 residues in the CDR3. V lost 5 bases, J lost 3 bases, and 14 bases lay in between. DNA for the CDR3: TGTGCCAGCAGTATACAACAGGGAACCAATCAGCCCCAGCATTTT. Translating it yields CASSIQQGTNQPQHF.

J is TRBJ1-1 and V is TRBV5-1, with D unclear. The CDR3 has 13 amino acids. V was trimmed by 4 bases and J by 3 bases, leaving 10 bases between them. Germline CDR1 reads SGHRS; CDR2 reads YFSETQ. The chain's CDR3 is CASSSDRDTEAFF. The CDR3 coding sequence is TGCGCCAGCAGCAGCGACCGGGACACTGAAGCTTTCTTT.

The J gene is TRBJ1-1, the V gene TRBV28; D is uncertain. Germline V lookup: CDR1 MDHEN, CDR2 SYDVKM. V gave up 2 bases and J gave up 0 bases, with 13 bases separating them. This CDR3 is built from 16 residues. The DNA of the CDR3 is TGTGCCAGCAGTTTACCCCCTTTCTACATGAACACTGAAGCTTTCTTT. Protein: CASSLPPFYMNTEAFF.

The chain couples TRBV2 to TRBJ2-7; 9 nucleotides line up with TRBD1. The CDR3 length is 15 residues. V shed 4 bases, J shed 7 bases, and the junction held 11 bases outside the gene matches. Germline lookup yields CDR1 SNHLY and CDR2 FYNNEI. CDR3 DNA sequence: TGTGCCAGCAGTGTAAGGGACAGGGCCCTGCGGGAGCAGTACTTC. This codes for CASSVRDRALREQYF. Full variable domain (remainder filled in from reference TRBV2 and TRBJ2-7): EPEVTQTPSHQVTQMGQEVILRCVPISNHLYFYWYRQILGQKVEFLVSFYNNEISEKSEIFDDQFSVERPDGSNFTLKIRSTKLEDSAMYFCASSVRDRALREQYFGPGTRLTVT.

This clone was found a few times. The chain combines TRBV10-1 with TRBJ2-5, with a tentative D call TRBD1 (6 bases). The germline CDR1 and CDR2 sequences are WNHNN and SYGVQD (reference sequence). Trimming shortened V by 0 bases and J by 10 bases, and 15 bases separated the two germline ends. The CDR3 has 14 amino acids. CDR3 sequence reads: CASSESGQGSVQYF. DNA for the CDR3: TGCGCCAGCAGTGAGTCAGGGCAGGGGTCGGTCCAGTACTTC.

This clone came up a few times. CDR3 protein: CASSLGAGGNQPQHF. Written as DNA, the CDR3 is TGTGCCAGCAGCTTAGGGGCAGGGGGCAATCAGCCCCAGCATTTT. This chain connects TRBV7-2 to TRBJ1-5, with D possibly TRBD1 on 6 matching bases. The germline CDR1 and CDR2 sequences are SGHTA and FQGNSA. The CDR3 spans 15 residues. V lost 1 base and J 2 bases, leaving 9 bases between the germline ends. Complete variable domain (other parts from reference TRBV7-2 and TRBJ1-5): GAGVSQSPSNKVTEKGKDVELRCDPISGHTALYWYRQSLGQGLEFLIYFQGNSAPDKSGLPSDRFSAERTGGSVSTLTIQRTQQEDSAVYLCASSLGAGGNQPQHFGDGTRLSIL.

The chain uses TRBV5-1 and TRBJ2-7, with 7 bases identical to TRBD1. V shed 4 bases and J 4 bases; nucleotides not matched to a gene: 8. The CDR3 totals 14 residues. Per germline, CDR1 SGHRS and CDR2 YFSETQ. The CDR3 DNA is TGCGCCAGCAGCCCGGGACAGACAAAGTACGAGCAGTACTTC. As protein: CASSPGQTKYEQYF.

The V and J genes are TRBV5-1 and TRBJ1-5; D call uncertain. Germline loops: CDR1 SGHRS, CDR2 YFSETQ. This CDR3 comprises 11 residues. V lost 3 bases and J 4 bases, leaving 2 bases between the germline ends. The CDR3 reads CASSSNQPQHF. DNA for the CDR3: TGCGCCAGCAGCTCAAATCAGCCCCAGCATTTT. The variable domain in full, completed from reference TRBV5-1 and TRBJ1-5, reads KAGVTQTPRYLIKTRGQQVTLSCSPISGHRSVSWYQQTPGQGLQFLFEYFSETQRNKGNFPGRFSGRQFSNSRSEMNVSTLELGDSALYLCASSSNQPQHFGDGTRLSIL.

This clone was found once. The genes are TRBV30 and TRBJ2-2; the D is unclear. V was cut by 4 bases and J by 7 bases, with 13 bases left in between. In germline, CDR1 is GTSNPN, CDR2 SVGIG (reference sequence). The CDR3 is 13 amino acids. The CDR3: CAWIPGKNGELFF. CDR3 DNA: TGTGCCTGGATCCCAGGAAAAAACGGGGAGCTGTTTTTT.

The gene calls are TRBV5-4 and TRBJ2-2; TRBD1 is a possible D gene (7 bases). Trimming pared 9 bases from V and 4 bases from J, leaving 22 bases between. The CDR3 has 16 residues. Germline CDR1 SGHNT, CDR2 YYREEE (reference sequence). CDR3: CATFLQGTPGTGELFF. The DNA for the CDR3 is TGTGCCACCTTCCTACAGGGGACTCCGGGCACCGGGGAGCTGTTTTTT.

The chain is built from TRBV4-2 and TRBJ2-3, with TRBD2 matching over 9 bases. Germline V gene lookup returns CDR1 LGHNA and CDR2 YNFKEQ. V trimming: 2 bases; J trimming: 3 bases; junction bases outside the gene matches: 6. The CDR3 is made up of 16 amino acids. CDR3 DNA: TGTGCCAGCAGCCAAAGTATAGCGGGAGAAACAGATACGCAGTATTTT. Amino acids: CASSQSIAGETDTQYF.

This clone was counted once. The rearrangement joins TRBV6-8 to TRBJ1-1; D might be TRBD1 (6 bases). CDR3 size: 14 residues. V was pared by 7 bases and J by 4 bases, with 16 bases between. From germline, CDR1 is MNHGY and CDR2 SAAAGT. CDR3 DNA: TGTGCCAGCAAAATAACAGGGCTGGTCACTGAAGCTTTCTTT. This encodes CASKITGLVTEAFF.

The chain couples TRBV6-5 to TRBJ2-6; 9 bases fit TRBD1. CDR1 MNHEY and CDR2 SVGAGI come from the germline V gene. V lost 6 bases, J lost 4 bases, and 4 bases stayed unmatched. This CDR3 has 15 amino acids. CDR3 loop: CASSRDRAGANVLTF. As DNA, the CDR3 is TGTGCCAGCAGCCGGGACAGGGCCGGGGCCAACGTCCTGACTTTC.